This T cell receptor (beta chain) was retrieved from a study of blood T cells in healthy people across ages (dated by TCRdb to between 2014 and 2017). Regarding the complete study: In model experiments, roughly one uniquely barcoded TCR beta cDNA molecule per two T cells was captured by template switching. Using deep sequencing normalized with unique cDNA molecular identifiers, the study measured how TCR beta repertoire diversity changes with age. Donors of different ages were randomly distributed across sequencing lanes to avoid experimental bias. The donors were split into four age groups: young (average around 15 years), middle-aged (about 40), aged (more than 60) and long-lived (roughly 88). Using the same blood draw, the study looked at two additional independent replicas of 1 million unique cDNA reads for two donors, one aged 18 to 29 and the other aged 80 or older.

Library construction relied on 5' RACE. For sequencing, an Illumina HiSeq 2500 was employed. The second PCR ran for about 6 to 11 cycles and used a J-beta primer mix along with a sample-barcoded 5' primer. A unique molecular identifier was introduced onto each TCR beta cDNA molecule by a template-switch 5' adaptor carrying 12 random nucleotides. Each sample yielded at least 3 million CDR3-containing paired-end reads. First-strand cDNA synthesis was performed from all RNA using the Mint cDNA synthesis kit, with priming by a TRBC-specific oligonucleotide. After uracil-DNA glycosylase treatment, a first 18-cycle PCR used universal primers M1SS and BC2_uni_R on all cDNA. In the authors' own workflow: Normalization of each sample was performed by random selection of 1 million high-quality reads, each carrying a distinct molecular identifier. Instead of being binned into consensus sequences, reads with shared molecular identifiers were discarded. MiTCR, set to a Q25 quality threshold and the strictest error-elimination algorithm, was used for CDR3 identification, clonotype clustering and error correction. A nonparametric unseen species model using Euler transformation provided a lower-bound estimate of total TCR beta diversity. The public reads were quality trimmed at Q25 with fastp and then assembled into clones with MiXCR by TCRdb, keeping productive beta chains. Each CDR3 protein appears once, grouped with its most common genes and DNA. The V and J calls come from TCRdb's annotation, not from the publication. This sample comprises about 780,000 distinct CDR3 sequences, around 45% of them detected only once. Around a sixth of the sample belongs to the ten largest clones.

There are a few counts of this clonotype. This clone's antigen is unknown. No base-level quality is on record; no much larger clone is a single base apart. Broader findings and caveats from the paper: Compared with the aged group, the long-lived group had more naive CD4+ T cells, fewer expanded clones and increased TCR diversity, suggesting age selection. There was a strong correlation between observed TCR beta diversity and the percentage of naive T cells measured by flow cytometry. The CMV infection status of donors was not known, potentially confounding age-related changes in expanded clonotypes. As age increased, observed TCR beta diversity per million T cells dropped in a roughly linear way, and a significant reduction was already evident by age 40. Estimates of total diversity based on one million sequenced T cells were considered lower bounds and underestimates. Bulk unsorted PBMC profiling prevented conclusive comparison of naive and antigen-experienced compartments.

Donors were 39 systemically healthy Caucasian individuals from Russia aged 6 to 90 years. Ten milliliters of peripheral blood were drawn from each donor into EDTA-treated Vacutainer tubes. PBMCs were isolated by Ficoll-Paque density-gradient centrifugation, with at least 6.5 million obtained per sample. Total RNA was extracted from PBMCs with Trizol reagent, with at least 5 micrograms obtained per sample. For every donor, an aliquot of PBMCs went through flow cytometry to measure the percentages of naive CD45RAhigh/CD27high T cells. This receptor was identified in a man older than 75 in good health. The sample consisted of blood.

The DNA sequence is as follows: TGTGCCAGCCAAGCAGATCTGGGGGCGGGAGGGCGGCCTGATGAGCAGTTCTTC. It encodes CASQADLGAGGRPDEQFF. In this chain, TRBV2 is recombined with TRBJ2-1; TRBD2 aligns with 9 central bases. The junction shows trimming of 8 bases on V and 8 bases on J, and the gene matches do not reach 22 bases of it. Its CDR3 holds 18 amino acids, cysteine through phenylalanine. The entry retains the CDR3 DNA only, 54 bases that are in frame from base 1. The germline V gene specifies SNHLY as CDR1 and FYNNEI as CDR2.